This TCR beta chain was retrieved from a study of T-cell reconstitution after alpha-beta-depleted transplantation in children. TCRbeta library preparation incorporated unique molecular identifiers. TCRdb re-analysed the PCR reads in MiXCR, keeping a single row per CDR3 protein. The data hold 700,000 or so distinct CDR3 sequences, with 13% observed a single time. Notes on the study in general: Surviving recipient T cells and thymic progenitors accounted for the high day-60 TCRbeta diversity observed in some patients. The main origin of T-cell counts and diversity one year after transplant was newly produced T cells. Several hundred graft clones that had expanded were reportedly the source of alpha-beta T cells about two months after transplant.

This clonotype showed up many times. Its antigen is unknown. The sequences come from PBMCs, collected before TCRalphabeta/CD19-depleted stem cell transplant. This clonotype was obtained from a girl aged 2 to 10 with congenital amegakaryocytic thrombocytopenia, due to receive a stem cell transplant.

The DNA for the CDR3 is TGCAGCGTTGAAGGCCCGGGGAAGCAAGAGACCCAGTACTTC. It is translated as CSVEGPGKQETQYF. This chain uses TRBV29-1 with TRBJ2-5, with D maybe TRBD2 (5 bases). V lost 1 base to trimming and J lost 2 bases, with 11 bases between them. Germline V CDR1 and CDR2: SQVTM, ANQGSEA. This CDR3 is built from 14 residues.